This T cell receptor (beta chain) was recovered during a study of T cells in Graves' hyperthyroidism and ophthalmopathy. Regarding the study as a whole: Among thyroid clonotypes expanded above 0.001, most also appeared in blood. A median around 6.8 months before onset, the model predicted ophthalmopathy.

Absence of ophthalmopathy progression within 18 months defined stable Graves' hyperthyroidism. Patients aged 18 to 65 had newly diagnosed hyperthyroidism lasting under 2 months. This clonotype showed up just a few times. Its specificity is not known. TCR beta CDR3 regions were amplified from RNA transcripts. HTBI primers were the set used in a first-round RT-PCR of the TCR CDR3. TCRdb ran MiXCR on the multiplex PCR reads and lists one entry per CDR3 protein. The table includes more than 300,000 distinct CDR3 sequences, approximately 14% detected once. The V segment lost 6 bases and the J segment 2 bases; nucleotides outside the gene matches: 4. The V gene's germline CDR1 is SGHRS and CDR2 YFSETQ. This CDR3 is built from 14 residues.

This clonotype was obtained from a woman aged 60-70 years with Graves' hyperthyroidism. The sequenced sample consisted of blood. This sequence joins TRBV5-1 and TRBJ1-4, with 7 positions matching TRBD1. CDR3 coding DNA: TGCGCCAGCAAACAGGGGTCGACTAATGAAAAACTGTTTTTT. Its protein product is CASKQGSTNEKLFF.